Given below is one T cell receptor beta chain in context. Its specificity is not known. TCRdb processed the 5' RACE reads anew with MiXCR; each CDR3 protein has one entry. This table holds about 450,000 distinct CDR3 sequences, 20% to 30% found once. The CDR3 has 18 amino acids. The ends lost 10 bases at V and 0 bases at J; junction bases unmatched: 11. The germline V gene encodes CDR1 SNHLY and CDR2 FYNNEI. These data come from a study of T-cell memory formation after mild COVID-19. As for the study in general: Most TCR clusters belonged to a single donor. Whole-study findings and limits: Some SARS-CoV-2-responding clones were already detected in memory before infection. Contracting clones localized mainly to CM and EM when CD4+ and mainly to EMRA when CD8+.

The sequence derives from an adult woman who had mild COVID-19 (a few samples of this study predate the infection). Cell type and time point are not known. Specimen: PBMCs or a T cell subset sorted from them (not recorded which). The V gene is TRBV2, the J gene TRBJ2-2; 13 bases agree with TRBD2. The CDR3 loop reads CATLPGLAGSSNTGELFF. The CDR3, as DNA: TGTGCCACTTTGCCGGGACTAGCGGGATCATCGAACACCGGGGAGCTGTTTTTT.